This T cell receptor beta chain is from a study of glioma-infiltrating T cells. Whole-study findings and limits: Non-neoplastic patients had below-expected tissue-blood divergence, while all gliomas exceeded expectation. CDR3 overlap between tissue and blood was very small.

This clonotype was seen repeatedly, ten times or more. Its target is unknown. The iRepertoire nested amplicon-rescue multiplex PCR amplified TCR alpha and beta CDR3s from RNA. Tissue mRNA or PBMC total RNA, 100-400 ng, went into one-step reverse transcription and amplification. Each CDR3 protein gets one entry after TCRdb re-called the multiplex PCR reads with MiXCR. The sample contains around 93,000 distinct CDR3 sequences, about 37% of which appear only once. This CDR3 has 15 amino acids. V lost 5 bases and J lost 4; bases outside the gene matches: 5. Germline CDR1 reads MDHEN; CDR2 reads SYDVKM. The receptor comes from a human donor with low-grade glioma or glioblastoma, undergoing nonglioma brain surgery, or in good health (not recorded which). This sequence joins TRBV28 and TRBJ1-2, with TRBD1 identical over 12 bases. Sequences were obtained from glioma tissue, nonneoplastic brain tissue, or PBMCs (not recorded which). CDR3 sequence reads: CASSEGTGGGYGYTF. CDR3 bases: TGTGCCAGCAGTGAGGGGACAGGGGGCGGCTATGGCTACACCTTC.